Below are 26 T cell receptor beta chains sequenced from a single sample in a study of T cell repertoires in cytomegalovirus infection (dated by TCRdb to about 2019). The run used an Illumina HiSeq 1500. TCRdb reworked the public reads: Q25 trimming with fastp, MiXCR clone assembly, productive beta chains retained. Entries that share a CDR3 protein sequence are merged under the most common genes and DNA. Within this sample are about 320,000 distinct CDR3 sequences, with 8% to 10% of them counted one time only. In total, the top ten clones hold around 4% of the sample. The sequencing input was PBMCs. The receptors shown here come from a human donor in good health (CMV status not recorded). Some clones in this sample may be carry-over from other donors' samples.

V usage is TRBV20-1 and J usage is TRBJ1-1; D gene ambiguous. This CDR3 spans 15 amino acids. The V gene's germline CDR1 is DFQATT and CDR2 SNEGSKA (reference sequence). Trimming removed 4 bases at V and 1 base at J, with 16 bases between. CDR3 bases: TGCAGTGCTACCCCCCTGAGAGGGAAGAACACTGAAGCTTTCTTT. As protein: CSATPLRGKNTEAFF.

The rearrangement uses TRBV20-1 and TRBJ2-7, with a possible D match to TRBD2 (5 bases). CDR3 length: 13 amino acids. Germline V gives CDR1 DFQATT, CDR2 SNEGSKA (reference sequence). V was clipped by 6 bases and J by 2 bases, with 14 bases between them. CDR3 amino acids: CSAGNEETYEQYF. The DNA for the CDR3 is TGCAGTGCCGGGAACGAGGAGACCTACGAGCAGTACTTC.

The chain recombines TRBV18 with TRBJ1-5, with D possibly matching TRBD1 (6 bases). The CDR3 runs to 15 residues. Germline V gene lookup returns CDR1 KGHSH and CDR2 LQKENI. V lost 3 bases and J 7 bases, leaving 16 bases between the germline ends. The CDR3 coding sequence is TGTGCCAGCTCACCGAACGGCCAGGGGAAACAGCCCCAGCATTTT. This codes for CASSPNGQGKQPQHF.

This clonotype was picked up many times. The J gene is TRBJ1-5, the V gene TRBV28; D is uncertain. V was trimmed by 3 bases and J by 11 bases, leaving 14 bases between them. This CDR3 is 13 amino acids long. Germline V gene lookup returns CDR1 MDHEN and CDR2 SYDVKM. CDR3 in DNA: TGTGCCAGCAGTTTGGGCCAGCCTAAGACCCAGCATTTT. Translated: CASSLGQPKTQHF.

This clonotype was recorded at least ten times. V gene TRBV28 combines with J gene TRBJ2-3; D is unresolved. The length of the CDR3 is 14 residues. V dropped 5 bases and J dropped 2 bases, with 11 bases sitting between them. The V gene's germline CDR1 is MDHEN and CDR2 SYDVKM. In nucleotides, the CDR3 is TGTGCCAGCAGTCCACCCCACATCACAGATACGCAGTATTTT. It translates to CASSPPHITDTQYF.

The table lists this clonotype with many counts. The CDR3 nucleotides are TGTGCCAGCAGCTTAGATAGGGGCACAGATACGCAGTATTTT. Its protein product is CASSLDRGTDTQYF. V usage is TRBV7-2 and J usage is TRBJ2-3; D remains ambiguous. Trimming left V 1 base short and J 1 base short, with 6 bases between. There are 14 residues in the CDR3. The germline gives CDR1 SGHTA, CDR2 FQGNSA. The complete variable domain, with remaining parts taken from reference TRBV7-2 and TRBJ2-3, reads GAGVSQSPSNKVTEKGKDVELRCDPISGHTALYWYRQSLGQGLEFLIYFQGNSAPDKSGLPSDRFSAERTGGSVSTLTIQRTQQEDSAVYLCASSLDRGTDTQYFGPGTRLTVL.

The chain combines TRBV7-2 with TRBJ1-3; D is undetermined. Looked up from germline, CDR1 is SGHTA and CDR2 is FQGNSA. This CDR3 has 14 amino acids. Trimming pared 2 bases from V and 4 bases from J, leaving 9 bases between. CDR3 sequence reads: CASSLQVIGNTIYF. The CDR3, as DNA: TGTGCCAGCAGCTTACAGGTTATCGGAAACACCATATATTTT.

This clonotype showed up just a few times. The rearrangement joins TRBV20-1 to TRBJ2-7; 7 nucleotides agree with TRBD1. The germline gives CDR1 DFQATT, CDR2 SNEGSKA (reference sequence). The V and J ends lost 5 bases and 5 bases, in that order; junction bases with no gene match: 6. The CDR3 totals 12 residues. CDR3 protein: CSAPLDRDEQYF. The CDR3 region has the DNA TGCAGTGCTCCCCTTGACAGGGACGAGCAGTACTTC.

The sample holds many counts of this clonotype. The rearrangement joins TRBV20-1 to TRBJ2-7; D not resolved. The germline V gene has CDR1 DFQATT and CDR2 SNEGSKA (reference sequence). This CDR3 spans 11 amino acids. Trimming left V 5 bases short and J 2 bases short, with 7 bases between. The CDR3 sequence is CSAVFAYEQYF. The CDR3 coding sequence is TGCAGTGCTGTTTTTGCCTACGAGCAGTACTTC.

This clonotype was found many times. The CDR3, as DNA: TGTGCCAGCAGCCGGTTTGCAGGGGCGACCTACAATGAGCAGTTCTTC. The encoded protein is CASSRFAGATYNEQFF. This sequence joins TRBV7-2 and TRBJ2-1, with D perhaps matching TRBD1 (6 bases). V lost 5 bases to trimming and J lost 2 bases, with 16 bases between them. CDR3 length: 16 amino acids. From germline, CDR1 is SGHTA and CDR2 FQGNSA.

This clonotype has more than one count but fewer than ten. The gene calls are TRBV15 and TRBJ1-5, with no clear D. The CDR3 loop spans 16 amino acids. V dropped 0 bases and J dropped 6 bases, with 15 bases sitting between them. Germline CDR1 LNHNV, CDR2 YYDKDF (reference sequence). The CDR3 region is CATSRDFSYTGQPQHF. DNA of the CDR3: TGTGCCACCAGCAGAGATTTTTCTTATACGGGTCAGCCCCAGCATTTT.

V gene TRBV6-6 combines with J gene TRBJ1-5; TRBD1 matches 7 bases. Germline V gene data show CDR1 as MNHNY and CDR2 as SVGAGI (reference sequence). The CDR3 consists of 18 residues. Trimming at V came to 4 bases and at J to 2 bases, leaving 14 bases not matched to a gene. The CDR3 DNA follows: TGTGCCAGCAGTTTATCCGGGACAGTGGGCGGCGGCAATCAGCCCCAGCATTTT. Protein product: CASSLSGTVGGGNQPQHF.

The V call is TRBV28, the J call TRBJ2-7, with 12 nucleotides matching TRBD2. Germline V gene sequence: CDR1 MDHEN, CDR2 SYDVKM. V lost 5 bases to trimming and J lost 2 bases; unmatched junction nucleotides: 7. The CDR3 loop spans 16 amino acids. The CDR3 DNA reads TGTGCCAGCAGTCAGACTAGCGGGAGAAGGACCTACGAGCAGTACTTC. Its protein is CASSQTSGRRTYEQYF.

The chain joins TRBV7-2 to TRBJ1-5; D unclear. This CDR3 is built from 15 residues. Germline CDR1 and CDR2: SGHTA and FQGNSA. The V gene lost 4 bases and the J gene lost 2 bases, with 12 bases spanning the gap. CDR3 nucleotide sequence: TGTGCCAGCAGCTACCTAGGGATCGGCAATCAGCCCCAGCATTTT. Encoded protein: CASSYLGIGNQPQHF.

This clonotype has ten or more counts. V is TRBV7-6 and J is TRBJ2-2; D tentatively reads TRBD1 or TRBD2 (5 bases each). The CDR3 sequence is 16 residues long. Trimming shortened V by 2 bases and J by 0 bases, and 10 bases separated the two germline ends. Germline-derived CDR1 and CDR2 are SGHVS and FNYEAQ. The CDR3 region is CASSLYGASNTGELFF. The CDR3 nucleotides read TGTGCCAGCAGCTTATACGGGGCCTCGAACACCGGGGAGCTGTTTTTT.

This clonotype was seen only once. The chain recombines TRBV18 with TRBJ2-7; unclear D gene. V lost 3 bases to trimming and J lost 6 bases, with 9 bases between them. Germline V gene lookup returns CDR1 KGHSH and CDR2 LQKENI. The CDR3 has 12 amino acids. CDR3 sequence: CASSPKGREQYF. CDR3 sequence (DNA): TGTGCCAGCTCACCCAAAGGGCGCGAGCAGTACTTC.

This clonotype was recorded many times. The chain uses TRBV11-2 and TRBJ2-2; 12 bases map to TRBD2. Per germline, CDR1 SGHAT and CDR2 FQNNGV. The CDR3 loop spans 15 amino acids. V trimming: 5 bases; J trimming: 5 bases; junction bases outside the gene matches: 3. Here the CDR3 reads CASSPTSGRTGELFF. CDR3 bases: TGTGCCAGCAGCCCGACTAGCGGGAGAACCGGGGAGCTGTTTTTT.

The rearrangement uses TRBV27 and TRBJ2-3; D call uncertain. Germline assignment: CDR1 MNHEY and CDR2 SMNVEV (reference sequence). V gave up 3 bases and J gave up 7 bases, with 8 bases separating them. CDR3 size: 12 residues. As DNA, the CDR3 is TGTGCCAGCAGTTTTACGAAGAATACGCAGTATTTT. Translating it yields CASSFTKNTQYF.

At least ten counts were recorded for this clonotype. The chain is built from TRBV28 and TRBJ1-1; D possibly corresponds to TRBD1 (5 bases). Trimming stripped 3 bases from V and 0 bases from J, with 8 bases between. CDR1 MDHEN and CDR2 SYDVKM come from the germline V gene. This CDR3 is 14 amino acids long. The CDR3 protein is CASSFLGVNTEAFF. The CDR3 coding sequence is TGTGCCAGCAGTTTTTTGGGGGTGAACACTGAAGCTTTCTTT.

The chain joins TRBV7-9 to TRBJ2-1; no reliable D call. The V end was cut by 7 bases, the J end by 4 bases, with 17 bases between. Germline loops: CDR1 SEHNR, CDR2 FQNEAQ (reference sequence). The CDR3 is 15 amino acids. CDR3 amino acids: CASITPSDMYNEQFF. CDR3 nucleotide sequence: TGTGCCAGCATCACACCCTCTGACATGTACAATGAGCAGTTCTTC.

The sample holds a few counts of this clonotype. This sequence joins TRBV12-3 or TRBV12-4 and TRBJ1-6; possibly TRBD1 for D (5 bases). The CDR3 extends over 14 amino acids. Trimming took off 6 bases at V and 8 bases at J, with 14 bases between the two ends. The CDR3 DNA follows: TGTGCCAGCAGGCCAGGGACGTATGATTCACCCCTCCACTTT. Protein product: CASRPGTYDSPLHF.

In its sample, this clonotype was seen a few times. V is TRBV6-6 and J is TRBJ1-1, with 9 bases that match TRBD1. The CDR3 spans 13 residues. Losses at the gene ends were 6 bases for V and 5 bases for J; bases not matched to a gene: 4. CDR1 is MNHNY, CDR2 SVGAGI, per germline (reference sequence). The CDR3 region has the DNA TGTGCCAGCAGGAGGGACAGGGTAACTGAAGCTTTCTTT. Translating it yields CASRRDRVTEAFF.

This clonotype has just a few counts. V usage is TRBV19 and J usage is TRBJ1-5; D unresolved. From germline, CDR1 is LNHDA and CDR2 SQIVND (reference sequence). V gave up 5 bases and J gave up 10 bases, with 12 bases separating them. The length of the CDR3 is 12 residues. CDR3 DNA: TGTGCCAGTAGTTCAGACGAAGGTCCCCAGCATTTT. Translation gives CASSSDEGPQHF.

This clonotype showed up many times. The chain joins TRBV3-1 to TRBJ1-1; D may be TRBD1 (5 bases). Trimming took 6 bases from V and 0 from J, leaving 17 bases between them. CDR3 size: 16 residues. The germline CDR1 and CDR2 sequences are LGHDT and YNNKEL (reference sequence). The CDR3 sequence: CASSQYHGALNTEAFF. In DNA, the CDR3 is TGTGCCAGCAGTCAATACCACGGGGCCTTGAACACTGAAGCTTTCTTT.

This clonotype has a handful of counts. This chain uses TRBV20-1 with TRBJ1-1, with D possibly matching TRBD1 (5 bases). The CDR3 is 15 residues long. The V end was cut by 2 bases, the J end by 5 bases, with 18 bases between. The germline gives CDR1 DFQATT, CDR2 SNEGSKA (reference sequence). The CDR3 loop is CSARPSGLGGTEAFF. The CDR3 DNA follows: TGCAGTGCTAGACCCTCTGGGCTGGGGGGGACTGAAGCTTTCTTT.

This clonotype occurred many times. This chain links TRBV28 with TRBJ2-5; 10 nucleotides agree with TRBD2. Germline V CDR1 and CDR2: MDHEN, SYDVKM. The length of the CDR3 is 16 residues. V lost 1 base, J lost 1 base, and 3 bases stayed unmatched. This CDR3 reads CASSLSASGGQETQYF. CDR3 sequence (DNA): TGTGCCAGCAGTTTATCCGCTAGCGGGGGCCAAGAGACCCAGTACTTC.